Sequencing of this T cell receptor (beta chain) was carried out in a study of cytomegalovirus exposure and HLA in healthy donors. The study, taken as a whole, reports: Certain indistinguishable V segments, among them TRBV6-2 and TRBV6-3, were excluded.

The PCR had 60 Vbeta and 13 Jbeta primers. Profiled with immunoSEQ multiplex PCR; TCRdb holds only in-frame clones, not every one. The table includes about 54,000 clones, approximately 86% detected once. In nominal health when sampled, donors likely had unrecorded immune exposures nonetheless. The CDR3 consists of 14 residues. V lost 1 base, J lost 6 bases, and 13 bases lay in between. From germline, CDR1 is SQVTM and CDR2 ANQGSEA. With respect to this clone: As yet, its antigen is unknown.

This receptor was obtained from a woman under 30 in good health and CMV-seronegative. The sample taken for sequencing was PBMCs. The J gene is TRBJ2-4, the V gene TRBV29-1, with a weak D call TRBD1 (5 bases). The CDR3 loop reads CSVEGWGTGNIQYF. CDR3 coding DNA: TGCAGCGTTGAAGGCTGGGGCACTGGAAACATTCAGTACTTC.